Below, one T cell receptor (beta chain) is given with its context. This sample is drawn from a study of blood T cell repertoires in COVID-19. In the study overall: Samples taken during acute and convalescent COVID-19 were collected in the United States, Italy and Spain.

The CDR3 totals 15 residues. Original methodology: Nucleated cell number was recorded as an estimate derived from reference gene primer amplification. Assay: immunoSEQ multiplex PCR; the TCRdb copy retains only in-frame clones and omits some. V and J calls and clone size are those listed in that table; D and trimming were worked out from the DNA. The table has roughly 140,000 clones, around 80% seen once. The chain uses TRBV21-1 and TRBJ1-2. TRBV21-1 is given as a pseudogene. This receptor was taken from a man in his sixties with active or convalescent COVID-19. The sample comprised peripheral blood. The CDR3 region is CASSKGLTVNYGYTF. The CDR3 DNA sequence: TGTGCCAGCAGCAAGGGACTGACCGTGAACTATGGCTACACCTTC.